Listed below are T cell receptor beta chains from one sample, sequenced in a study of tumor-infiltrating lymphocytes in oesophageal squamous cell carcinoma. TCRdb re-called the PCR reads with MiXCR, one entry per CDR3 protein. The sample comprises 9,500 to 15,000 distinct CDR3 sequences, 45% to 70% of which are singletons, and about 42% rests with the top ten. Source material: esophageal tumor tissue. The receptors were gathered from a female donor with esophageal squamous cell carcinoma. Both conserved end residues are part of each CDR3. D genes are given only for firm matches. The size of a clone is reported for some rows only, either as once, few or many, or as a class for expanded clones.

d_call j_call v_call clone_size cdr3_aa cdr3_nt
- TRBJ2-1 TRBV7-6 - CSSVRGLSYNEQFF TGTAGCTCAGTCCGGGGGCTATCCTACAATGAGCAGTTCTTC
- TRBJ2-1 TRBV7-2 - CASSFSTWAGNEQFF TGTGCCAGCAGTTTCTCAACATGGGCCGGGAATGAGCAGTTCTTC
- TRBJ2-5 TRBV28 - CASSNRVPETQYF TGTGCCAGCAGTAACAGGGTTCCAGAGACCCAGTACTTC
- TRBJ2-5 TRBV7-6 - CASSLVGGETQYF TGTGCCAGCAGCTTAGTTGGGGGAGAGACCCAGTACTTC
TRBD2 TRBJ2-3 TRBV4-1 many CASSLSGTSGIADTQYF TGCGCCAGCAGCCTATCCGGGACTAGCGGGATTGCAGATACGCAGTATTTT
- TRBJ2-2 TRBV6-1 - CASGSPRLELFF TGTGCCAGCGGCTCCCCTAGGTTGGAGCTGTTTTTT
TRBD2 TRBJ2-1 TRBV7-6 few CASSLGSGFGNEQFF TGTGCTAGCAGCTTAGGTAGCGGGTTTGGTAATGAGCAGTTCTTC
TRBD1 TRBJ2-1 TRBV7-2 few CASSSRLPGTGTYNEQFF TGTGCCAGCAGCTCACGACTCCCCGGGACAGGGACATACAATGAGCAGTTCTTC
- TRBJ2-1 TRBV11-3 once CASSSGVWDEQFF TGTGCCAGCAGCTCGGGGGTCTGGGATGAGCAGTTCTTC
TRBD2 TRBJ2-7 TRBV6-4 many CASSDFEALAGTYEQYF TGTGCCAGCAGTGACTTCGAAGCACTAGCGGGTACCTACGAGCAGTACTTC
TRBD1 TRBJ1-2 TRBV12-3/TRBV12-4 - CASSDRGKFGYTF TGTGCCAGCAGTGACAGGGGGAAATTTGGCTACACCTTC
TRBD2 TRBJ2-4 TRBV7-6 once CASRSGLAGADQYF TGTGCCAGCAGGTCGGGACTAGCGGGAGCCGATCAGTACTTC
TRBD2 TRBJ2-3 TRBV28 - CASSPGLALSTDTQYF TGTGCCAGCAGTCCGGGACTAGCGTTAAGCACAGATACGCAGTATTTT
- TRBJ2-6 TRBV10-3 - CAISEPRGGGSGANVLTF TGTGCCATCAGTGAGCCCCGCGGGGGCGGCTCTGGGGCCAACGTCCTGACTTTC
- TRBJ2-1 TRBV20-1 few CSARPWRDYNEQFF TGCAGTGCTAGGCCCTGGCGGGACTACAATGAGCAGTTCTTC
TRBD1 TRBJ2-7 TRBV4-2 few CASSRRQGSSYEQYF TGTGCCAGCAGCCGAAGACAGGGGAGCTCCTACGAGCAGTACTTC
TRBD1 TRBJ2-7 TRBV7-6 - CASSRRGTQGEQYF TGTGCCAGCAGCCGCAGGGGGACCCAGGGCGAGCAGTACTTC
- TRBJ2-1 TRBV11-3 - CASSLDLGSYNEQFF TGTGCCAGCAGCTTAGATTTGGGTTCCTACAATGAGCAGTTCTTC
TRBD2 TRBJ2-3 TRBV6-8 once CATKLAGTDTQYF TGTGCCACAAAACTAGCGGGAACAGATACGCAGTATTTT
TRBD2 TRBJ2-1 TRBV7-6 few CASSLSSGSSHNEQFF TGTGCCAGCAGCTTATCTAGCGGGAGTTCCCACAATGAGCAGTTCTTC
TRBD1 TRBJ1-1 TRBV28 - CASRLTGGRGNYEAFF TGTGCCAGCAGACTCACAGGGGGCAGGGGGAACTACGAAGCTTTCTTT
- TRBJ1-1 TRBV4-2 - CASSQAGPRGDTEAFF TGTGCCAGCAGCCAAGCGGGACCAAGGGGGGACACTGAAGCTTTCTTT
TRBD1 TRBJ2-4 TRBV7-6 once CASSPQGNIQYF TGTGCCAGCAGCCCACAGGGGAACATTCAGTACTTC
TRBD1 TRBJ2-4 TRBV20-1 few CSVPGQGGMDIQYF TGCAGTGTCCCGGGACAGGGCGGAATGGACATTCAGTACTTC
- TRBJ2-2 TRBV7-4 - CASRGVNTGELFF TGTGCCAGCAGGGGCGTAAACACCGGGGAGCTGTTTTTT
TRBD1 TRBJ2-7 TRBV6-1 many CASSVFRDRPYEQYF TGTGCCAGCAGTGTATTCCGGGACAGACCCTACGAGCAGTACTTC
TRBD1 TRBJ2-7 TRBV7-6 - CASSLAVGDRGNDEQYF TGTGCCAGCAGCTTAGCGGTAGGGGACAGGGGTAACGACGAGCAGTACTTC
- TRBJ2-7 TRBV7-2 once CASSSGLGYYEQYF TGTGCCAGCAGCTCTGGACTCGGCTACTACGAGCAGTACTTC
TRBD1 TRBJ2-7 TRBV5-1 few CASSSGTGHYEQYF TGCGCCAGCAGTTCCGGGACAGGTCACTACGAGCAGTACTTC
- TRBJ2-1 TRBV6-1 large CASSEAGIGLSSYNEQFF TGTGCCAGCAGTGAAGCAGGTATAGGGCTAAGCTCCTACAATGAGCAGTTCTTC
- TRBJ1-1 TRBV10-1 once CASSDGAEAFF TGCGCCAGCAGTGACGGGGCTGAAGCTTTCTTT
TRBD2 TRBJ2-4 TRBV7-8 few CASSSSTSGRAKNIQYF TGTGCCAGCAGCTCGTCGACCAGCGGGAGGGCGAAAAACATTCAGTACTTC
- TRBJ2-2 TRBV2 few CASSLGGNTGELFF TGTGCCTCCTCCCTGGGGGGAAACACCGGGGAGCTGTTTTTT
- TRBJ2-3 TRBV7-2 - CASSFVLGTDTQYF TGTGCCAGCAGCTTTGTACTTGGCACAGATACGCAGTATTTT
TRBD1 TRBJ2-7 TRBV7-2 few CASSSTGYEQYF TGTGCCAGCAGCTCGACAGGGTACGAGCAGTACTTC
- TRBJ2-3 TRBV11-1 - CASSLDGSLSTDTQYF TGTGCCAGCAGCTTAGATGGTTCTCTTAGCACAGATACGCAGTATTTT